Sequencing of this TCR beta chain was carried out in a study of T cells after yellow fever vaccination. About the research overall: Preparation of the low-cell-number fractions used SMART-Seq v4 Ultra Low Input. Study-wide findings and caveats: Across the CD4 and CD8 compartments, a small share of clonotypes was present in both. Weaker, the secondary response peaked sooner, at day 5 versus 15.

As for this clonotype: Its antigen remains unidentified. Given a much more abundant clone one base away, this may be a read error.

As TCR cDNA was made by 5'RACE template switching, a universal primer site and UMIs were added. TCRdb passed the 5' RACE reads through MiXCR, listing each CDR3 protein once. Of hundreds of thousands of distinct CDR3 sequences listed, around an eighth are singletons. Germline CDR1 and CDR2: LGHDT and YNNKEL (reference sequence). Trimming left V 1 base short and J 4 bases short, with 7 bases between. The CDR3 runs to 13 residues. The source material was PBMCs, sampled on the day of the yellow fever booster vaccination. The clonotype was recovered from a man aged 25 to 40 who received the YFV17D yellow fever vaccine. The rearrangement links TRBV3-1 to TRBJ1-2, with D hard to call. The CDR3 nucleotides are TGTGCCAGCAGCCAAGCACAGTTCTATGGCTACACCTTC. Its translation: CASSQAQFYGYTF.